These 5 T cell receptor beta chains were sequenced from one sample in a study of early T cells in non-severe SARS-CoV-2 infection. TCRdb ran MiXCR on the 5' RACE reads and lists one entry per CDR3 protein. The data contain fewer than 30,000 distinct CDR3 sequences, roughly 5.4% of them seen just once; the ten biggest clones take up over 0.9%. Sequenced material: whole blood. These receptors came from an adult who was a healthcare worker with PCR-confirmed SARS-CoV-2 infection or an uninfected control (not recorded which).

This chain links TRBV2 with TRBJ2-4, with 13 bases matching TRBD2. The CDR3 contains 19 residues. V was pared by 9 bases and J by 3 bases, with 17 bases of the junction left unmatched. CDR1 is SNHLY and CDR2 is FYNNEI in the germline V gene. DNA for the CDR3: TGTGCCAGTAGCGAAGGACTAGCGGGGGCCGGCTTGGTCAAAAACATTCAGTACTTC. Translated, it gives CASSEGLAGAGLVKNIQYF.

This chain links TRBV6-2 or TRBV6-3 with TRBJ1-2, with no clear D. The V end lost 2 bases, the J end lost 5 bases, and 18 bases lay between the germline ends. CDR3 length equals 16 residues. Germline lookup yields CDR1 MNHEY and CDR2 SVGEGT. The CDR3 coding sequence is TGTGCCAGCAGTTACCTGGGTCACAGCAAGGAGTATGGCTACACCTTC. Its translation is CASSYLGHSKEYGYTF.

This clonotype was counted at least ten times. This chain connects TRBV12-3 or TRBV12-4 to TRBJ1-4; D is possibly TRBD1 (5 bases). CDR3 length: 15 residues. V gave up 6 bases and J gave up 0 bases, with 11 bases separating them. In DNA form, the CDR3 reads TGTGCCAGCAGGGTGACAGTTGCAACTAATGAAAAACTGTTTTTT. Encoded protein: CASRVTVATNEKLFF.

This clonotype was seen a handful of times. This sequence joins TRBV6-2 or TRBV6-3 and TRBJ1-1; D unclear. Trimming shortened V by 4 bases and J by 7 bases, and 10 bases separated the two germline ends. This CDR3 comprises 12 residues. Germline assignment: CDR1 MNHEY and CDR2 SVGEGT. The CDR3 sequence: CASSLPGNEAFF. CDR3 in DNA: TGTGCCAGCAGTTTACCAGGAAATGAAGCTTTCTTT.

Comments on this clonotype: A read error may produce the germline difference seen at one junction end. The chain links TRBV28 to TRBJ1-4; D is uncertain. The length of the CDR3 is 15 residues. Germline V CDR1 and CDR2: MDHEN, SYDVKM. This CDR3 is CASSFNGPPTEKLFF. DNA of the CDR3: TGTGCCAGCAGTTTTAACGGACCACCGACTGAAAAACTCTTTTTT.